This T cell receptor beta chain is from a study of long-term antiretroviral therapy in people with HIV. Study-wide results and limits: Diversity rose after ART but stayed below transplant donor controls.

Worth noting for this clone: Antigen unknown.

Version v3.0 of the immunoSEQ assay ran at survey level. TCRdb keeps only in-frame clones here, not all; method: immunoSEQ multiplex PCR. The table lists around 28,000 clones, over 80% of them singletons. The CDR3 contains 13 residues. V lost 5 bases, J lost 5 bases, and 13 bases lay in between. Germline loops: CDR1 SGHVS, CDR2 FQNEAQ. Sequencing used unsorted PBMCs, obtained 2.7 to 2.9 years after starting antiretroviral therapy. This clonotype was obtained from a man aged 25-45 years with HIV. The chain combines TRBV7-8 with TRBJ2-7; possibly TRBD2 for D (5 bases). The CDR3 DNA sequence: TGTGCCAGCAGCAAGCCTCTAGCCAACGAGCAGTACTTC. Protein sequence: CASSKPLANEQYF. Complete variable domain (other parts from reference TRBV7-8 and TRBJ2-7): GAGVSQSPRYKVAKRGQDVALRCDPISGHVSLFWYQQALGQGPEFLTYFQNEAQLDKSGLPSDRFFAERPEGSVSTLKIQRTQQEDSAVYLCASSKPLANEQYFGPGTRLTVT.